Listed below are T cell receptor beta chains from one sample, sequenced in a study of low-dose radiotherapy and immunotherapy resistance in tumors. TCRdb reanalysed the reads using MiXCR and keeps one entry per CDR3 protein. The table has some 94,000 distinct CDR3 sequences, more than 20% seen once. Sequences were derived from PBMCs, sampled after low-dose radiotherapy plus immunotherapy. These receptors all stem from a female donor with ovarian cancer. Each CDR3 is given with its conserved first and last residue. A D gene is named only where the DNA matches it firmly. Some rows have no size entry. The others give once, few or many, or a class for an expanded clone.

clone_size	v_call	j_call	d_call	cdr3_nt	cdr3_aa
many	TRBV19	TRBJ2-3	TRBD1	TGTGCCAGTAGTAGACAGGGGCGAAGCACAGATACGCAGTATTTT	CASSRQGRSTDTQYF
NA	TRBV6-6	TRBJ1-2	TRBD1	TGTGCCAGCAGATCCGGGACAGGGACGGGCTACACCTTC	CASRSGTGTGYTF
many	TRBV7-3	TRBJ2-2	TRBD2	TGTGCCAGCAGCTTGAGCGGGGCCGCCGGCGGGGAGCTGTTTTTT	CASSLSGAAGGELFF
NA	TRBV10-2	TRBJ2-1	TRBD2	TGCGCCAGCACCACCCTTCGGCGGGCTAGCGGGAGGGCCCCAGAGGTCAATGAGCAGTTCTTC	CASTTLRRASGRAPEVNEQFF
many	TRBV9	TRBJ2-1	NA	TGTGCCAGCAGCGTTAGTACAGGCTACAATGAGCAGTTCTTC	CASSVSTGYNEQFF
many	TRBV20-1	TRBJ1-5	NA	TGCAGTGTCAATAGTCAGCCCCAGCATTTT	CSVNSQPQHF
many	TRBV12-3/TRBV12-4	TRBJ1-6	TRBD1	TGTGCCAGCAGTTTTACAGGGGATTCACCCCTCCACTTT	CASSFTGDSPLHF
many	TRBV28	TRBJ2-7	NA	TGTGCCAGCAGTTTACCGGGCGTGGACCAGGGGGGCGAGCAGTACTTC	CASSLPGVDQGGEQYF
many	TRBV11-2	TRBJ2-1	TRBD1	TGTGCCAGCAGCTTGGGACAGGGGGCTTCCTACAATGAGCAGTTCTTC	CASSLGQGASYNEQFF
many	TRBV7-9	TRBJ2-3	NA	TGTGCCAGCAGCTTGGGGGACTTCCGTAGAGATACGCAGTATTTT	CASSLGDFRRDTQYF
NA	TRBV2	TRBJ1-5	NA	TGTGCCAGCGGCCTGTACAATAGCAATCAGTCCCAGCATTTT	CASGLYNSNQSQHF
many	TRBV6-2/TRBV6-3	TRBJ1-1	NA	TGTGCCAGCACCCAGGGCACTGAAGCTTTCTTT	CASTQGTEAFF
many	TRBV28	TRBJ2-5	TRBD1	TGTGCCAGCACGGGGAACAGGGGCACTCAAGAGACCCAGTACTTC	CASTGNRGTQETQYF
NA	TRBV30	TRBJ1-2	NA	TGTGCCTGGAGTGTCGGGGGCCCAGATGGCTACACCTTC	CAWSVGGPDGYTF
many	TRBV23-1	TRBJ2-3	NA	TGCGCCAGCAGTCATCCTAGCACAGATACGCAGTATTTT	CASSHPSTDTQYF
many	TRBV5-6	TRBJ2-2	NA	TGTGCCAGCAGCTTGACACAGATCTTTCGGGTAGGAAACACCGGGGAGCTGTTTTTT	CASSLTQIFRVGNTGELFF
many	TRBV7-2	TRBJ2-1	TRBD1	TGTGCCAGCAGCTTGGGGCCAGGGGGCCACAATGAGCAGTTCTTC	CASSLGPGGHNEQFF
many	TRBV6-2/TRBV6-3	TRBJ1-5	NA	TGTGCCAGCAGTTACGGGTACCATAGCAATCAGCCCCAGCATTTT	CASSYGYHSNQPQHF
many	TRBV28	TRBJ2-3	TRBD1	TGTGCCAGCAGAGTTCCTCCGGGACAGACTAGCACAGATACGCAGTATTTT	CASRVPPGQTSTDTQYF
few	TRBV28	TRBJ1-2	TRBD1	TGTGCCCCCCCGGGACAGGGGGCTGACTATGGCTACACCTTC	CAPPGQGADYGYTF
many	TRBV7-9	TRBJ2-1	NA	TGTGCCAGCAGCTTAGCGGGAGCAGGTTACAATGAGCAGTTCTTC	CASSLAGAGYNEQFF
many	TRBV20-1	TRBJ2-7	TRBD1	TGCAGTGCTAGAGGGACAGGGAATACCTACGAGCAGTACTTC	CSARGTGNTYEQYF
many	TRBV9	TRBJ2-7	NA	TGTGCCAGAAGGTGGGCGGGCGATTTAGTCTACGAGCAGTACTTC	CARRWAGDLVYEQYF
many	TRBV12-3/TRBV12-4	TRBJ1-4	NA	TGTGCCAGCAGTCCCCTGTCGAATGAAAAACTGTTTTTT	CASSPLSNEKLFF
NA	TRBV6-2/TRBV6-3	TRBJ2-1	TRBD2	TGTGCCAGCAGTGGATTTAGCGGGGGACCTTACAATGAGCAGTTCTTC	CASSGFSGGPYNEQFF
many	TRBV4-3	TRBJ2-5	NA	TGCGCCAGCAGCCACGCCACCGGGACCGTCCAAGAGACCCAGTACTTC	CASSHATGTVQETQYF
NA	TRBV5-1	TRBJ1-6	NA	TGCGCCAGCAGCCAAACAGGGCCGGCACCCCTCCACTTT	CASSQTGPAPLHF
many	TRBV2	TRBJ2-3	NA	TGTGCCAGCGCAACGGACGGCAACACAGATACGCAGTATTTT	CASATDGNTDTQYF
many	TRBV5-5	TRBJ2-1	NA	TGTGCCAGCAGTTCTCGGGCCGACACCCATGAGCAGTTCTTC	CASSSRADTHEQFF